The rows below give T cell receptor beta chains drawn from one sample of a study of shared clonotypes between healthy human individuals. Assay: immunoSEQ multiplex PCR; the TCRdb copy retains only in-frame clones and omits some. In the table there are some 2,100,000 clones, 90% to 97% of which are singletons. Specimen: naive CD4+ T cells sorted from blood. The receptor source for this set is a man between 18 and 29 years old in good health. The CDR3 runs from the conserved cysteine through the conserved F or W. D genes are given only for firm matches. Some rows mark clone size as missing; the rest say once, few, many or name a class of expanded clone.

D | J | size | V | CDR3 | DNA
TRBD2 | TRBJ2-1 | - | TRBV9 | CASSVGAGAGSYNEQFF | TGTGCCAGCAGCGTGGGAGCGGGGGCCGGCTCCTACAATGAGCAGTTCTTC
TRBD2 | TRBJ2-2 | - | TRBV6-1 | CASSEAASGITGELFF | TGTGCCAGCAGTGAAGCCGCTAGCGGGATCACCGGGGAGCTGTTTTTT
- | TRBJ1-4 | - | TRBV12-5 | CASGLVTGGFNEKLFF | TGTGCTAGTGGTTTGGTGACGGGAGGGTTTAATGAAAAACTGTTTTTT
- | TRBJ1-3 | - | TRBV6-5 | CASQQGSGNTIYF | TGTGCCAGCCAACAGGGCTCTGGAAACACCATATATTTT
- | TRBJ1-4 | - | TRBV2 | CASSGSGGTKLFF | TGTGCCAGCAGTGGGAGTGGGGGTACCAAACTGTTTTTT
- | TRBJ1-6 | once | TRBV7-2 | CASRGASYNSPLHF | TGTGCCAGCCGGGGGGCCTCCTATAATTCACCCCTCCACTTT
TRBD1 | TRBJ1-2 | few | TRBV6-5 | CASSYSTGGNYGYTF | TGTGCCAGCAGTTACTCGACAGGGGGGAACTATGGCTACACCTTC
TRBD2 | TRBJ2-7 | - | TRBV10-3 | CAISEPGLAGILNYEQYF | TGTGCCATCAGTGAGCCGGGACTAGCGGGGATTCTGAACTACGAGCAGTACTTC
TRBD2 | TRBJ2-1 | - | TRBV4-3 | CASSQDWLAGGKGNEQFF | TGCGCCAGCAGCCAAGATTGGTTAGCGGGAGGGAAAGGAAATGAGCAGTTCTTC
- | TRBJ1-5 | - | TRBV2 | CASSNGGDGNQPQHF | TGTGCCAGCAGTAACGGGGGAGACGGCAATCAGCCCCAGCATTTT
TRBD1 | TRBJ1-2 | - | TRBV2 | CASNRDSNYGYTF | TGTGCCAGCAACCGGGACAGTAACTATGGCTACACCTTC
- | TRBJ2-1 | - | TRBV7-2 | CASSLVPYGDEQFF | TGTGCCAGCAGCTTAGTGCCGTACGGGGATGAGCAGTTCTTC
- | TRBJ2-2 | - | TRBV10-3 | CAISDGVGELFF | TGTGCCATCAGTGATGGAGTCGGGGAGCTGTTTTTT
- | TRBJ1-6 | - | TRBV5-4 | CASSHIDSPLHF | TGTGCCAGCAGCCATATAGACTCACCCCTCCACTTT
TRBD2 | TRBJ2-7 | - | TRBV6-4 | CASRGLAGGCEQYF | TGTGCCAGCAGGGGACTAGCGGGAGGATGCGAGCAGTACTTC
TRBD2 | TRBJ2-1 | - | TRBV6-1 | CASREQGTSGYNEQFF | TGTGCCAGCAGGGAACAGGGGACTAGCGGGTACAATGAGCAGTTCTTC
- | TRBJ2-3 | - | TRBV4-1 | CASSARTRIDTQYF | TGCGCCAGCAGCGCCAGGACGCGGATAGATACGCAGTATTTT
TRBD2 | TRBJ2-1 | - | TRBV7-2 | CASSEAIPGLAGVGNEQFF | TGTGCCAGCAGCGAAGCAATCCCGGGACTAGCGGGAGTTGGCAATGAGCAGTTCTTC
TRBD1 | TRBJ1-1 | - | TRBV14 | CASRGPGTAMNTEAFF | TGTGCCAGCAGGGGACCGGGGACAGCCATGAACACTGAAGCTTTCTTT
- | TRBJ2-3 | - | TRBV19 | CASSSGSGHSTDTQYF | TGTGCCAGTAGTTCCGGATCCGGGCATAGCACAGATACGCAGTATTTT
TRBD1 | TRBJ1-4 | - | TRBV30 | CAWSGPGQGDVNEKLFF | TGTGCCTGGAGCGGACCGGGACAGGGGGATGTAAATGAAAAACTGTTTTTT
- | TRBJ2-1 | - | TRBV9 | CASSVDPRRPYNEQFF | TGTGCCAGCAGCGTAGATCCCAGGCGGCCCTACAATGAGCAGTTCTTC
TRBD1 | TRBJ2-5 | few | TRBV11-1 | CASSWTGPGTQYF | TGTGCCAGCAGTTGGACAGGGCCGGGGACCCAGTACTTC
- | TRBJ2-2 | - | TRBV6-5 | CAIKAGELFF | TGTGCCATCAAGGCCGGGGAGCTGTTTTTT
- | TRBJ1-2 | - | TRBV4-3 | CASSQERGGVYGYTF | TGCGCCAGCAGCCAAGAAAGGGGGGGCGTCTATGGCTACACCTTC
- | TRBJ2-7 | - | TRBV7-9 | CASSLAQGREQYF | TGTGCCAGCAGCTTAGCCCAGGGGCGCGAGCAGTACTTC
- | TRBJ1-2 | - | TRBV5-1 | CASPGGYTF | TGCGCCAGCCCCGGGGGCTACACCTTC
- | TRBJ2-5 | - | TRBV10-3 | CAISEPGWGQETQYF | TGTGCCATCAGTGAGCCGGGCTGGGGCCAGGAGACCCAGTACTTC
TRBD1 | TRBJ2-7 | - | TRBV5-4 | CASSKGAGDPHEQYF | TGTGCCAGCAGCAAGGGGGCAGGGGACCCCCACGAGCAGTACTTC
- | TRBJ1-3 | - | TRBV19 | CASSIPGNTIYF | TGTGCCAGTAGTATCCCTGGAAACACCATATATTTT
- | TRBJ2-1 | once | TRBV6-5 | CASSSEARGLYNEQFF | TGTGCCAGCAGTTCCGAGGCCAGGGGACTATACAATGAGCAGTTCTTC
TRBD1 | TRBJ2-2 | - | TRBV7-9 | CASIPYLGTGAGELFF | TGTGCCAGCATCCCTTACCTGGGGACAGGGGCCGGGGAGCTGTTTTTT
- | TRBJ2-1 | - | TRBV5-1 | CASSWGPDNEQFF | TGCGCCAGCAGCTGGGGACCGGACAATGAGCAGTTCTTC
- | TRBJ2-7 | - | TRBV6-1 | CASSEARGSSRPYEQYF | TGTGCCAGCAGTGAAGCGAGAGGTTCTAGCCGGCCCTACGAGCAGTACTTC
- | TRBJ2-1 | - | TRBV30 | CASRGGGASYNEQFF | TGTGCCTCTAGGGGGGGCGGGGCCTCCTACAATGAGCAGTTCTTC
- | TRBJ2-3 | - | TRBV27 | CASSPSLPWQGTDTQYF | TGTGCCAGCAGTCCATCACTCCCTTGGCAGGGAACAGATACGCAGTATTTT